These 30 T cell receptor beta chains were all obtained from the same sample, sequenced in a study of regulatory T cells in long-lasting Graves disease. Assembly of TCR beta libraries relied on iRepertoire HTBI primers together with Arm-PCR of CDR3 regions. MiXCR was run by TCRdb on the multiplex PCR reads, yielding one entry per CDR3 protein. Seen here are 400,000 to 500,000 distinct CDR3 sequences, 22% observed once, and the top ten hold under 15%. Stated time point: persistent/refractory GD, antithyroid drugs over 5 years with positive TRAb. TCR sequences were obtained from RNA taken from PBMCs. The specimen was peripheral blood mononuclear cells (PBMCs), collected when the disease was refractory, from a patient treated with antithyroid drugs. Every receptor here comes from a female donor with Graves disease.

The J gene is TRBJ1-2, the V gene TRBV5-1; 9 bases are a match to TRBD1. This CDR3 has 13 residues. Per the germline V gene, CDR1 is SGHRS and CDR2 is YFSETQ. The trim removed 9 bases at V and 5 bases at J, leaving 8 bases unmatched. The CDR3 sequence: CATSTGGDYGYTF. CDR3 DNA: TGCGCCACTTCGACAGGGGGTGATTATGGCTACACCTTC.

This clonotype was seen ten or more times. As DNA, the CDR3 is TGCAGCGCCCCGGGGAGAGGCAGGGGGCTCAGAGGCCGAGAGACCCAGTACTTC. This codes for CSAPGRGRGLRGRETQYF. The genes are TRBV29-1 and TRBJ2-5; 8 bases match TRBD1. Per the germline V gene, CDR1 is SQVTM and CDR2 is ANQGSEA. V trimming: 7 bases; J trimming: 4 bases; junction bases outside the gene matches: 23. There are 18 residues in the CDR3.

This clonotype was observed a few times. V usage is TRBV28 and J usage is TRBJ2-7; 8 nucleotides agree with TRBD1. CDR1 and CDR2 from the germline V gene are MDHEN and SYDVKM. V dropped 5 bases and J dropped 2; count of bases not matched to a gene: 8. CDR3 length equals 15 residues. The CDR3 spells CASSRPGQAPYEQYF. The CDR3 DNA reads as TGTGCCAGCAGTCGGCCGGGACAGGCTCCCTACGAGCAGTACTTC. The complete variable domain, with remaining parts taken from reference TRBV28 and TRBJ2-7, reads DVKVTQSSRYLVKRTGEKVFLECVQDMDHENMFWYRQDPGLGLRLIYFSYDVKMKEKGDIPEGYSVSREKKERFSLILESASTNQTSMYLCASSRPGQAPYEQYFGPGTRLTVT.

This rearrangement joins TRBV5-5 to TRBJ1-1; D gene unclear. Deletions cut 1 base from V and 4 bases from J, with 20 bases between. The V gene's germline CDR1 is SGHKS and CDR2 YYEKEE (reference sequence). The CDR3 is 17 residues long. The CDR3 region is CASSLFRREGRSTEAFF. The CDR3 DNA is TGTGCCAGCAGCTTGTTCAGGCGGGAGGGAAGATCCACTGAAGCTTTCTTT.

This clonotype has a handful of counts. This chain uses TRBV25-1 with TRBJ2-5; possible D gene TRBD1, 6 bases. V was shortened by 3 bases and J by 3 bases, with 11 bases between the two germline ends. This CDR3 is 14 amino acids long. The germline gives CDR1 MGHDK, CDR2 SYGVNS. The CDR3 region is CASSDLQGKETQYF. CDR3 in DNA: TGTGCCAGCAGTGATTTACAGGGAAAAGAGACCCAGTACTTC.

CDR3 sequence (DNA): TGTGCCACCGGGGCCAGCGGGGACATCACCGGGGAGCTGTTTTTT. It specifies CATGASGDITGELFF. V is TRBV10-3 and J is TRBJ2-2; possible D gene TRBD2, 7 bases. CDR3 size: 15 residues. The germline V and J ends were trimmed by 10 bases and 4 bases, with 19 bases remaining between them. Germline V gene data show CDR1 as ENHRY and CDR2 as SYGVKD.

This chain's CDR3 is CASTINPPGGEQYF. In DNA, the CDR3 is TGTGCCAGCACCATCAATCCCCCAGGAGGCGAGCAGTACTTC. The V and J genes are TRBV13 and TRBJ2-7; tentatively, D is TRBD2 (5 bases). V gave up 7 bases and J gave up 6 bases, with 19 bases separating them. CDR1 is PRHDT and CDR2 is FYEKMQ in the germline V gene (reference sequence). The CDR3 contains 14 residues.

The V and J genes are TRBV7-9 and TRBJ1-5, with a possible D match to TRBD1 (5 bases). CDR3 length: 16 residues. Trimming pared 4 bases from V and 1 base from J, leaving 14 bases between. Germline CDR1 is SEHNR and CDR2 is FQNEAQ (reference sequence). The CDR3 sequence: CASSSTDSLSNQPQHF. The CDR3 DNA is TGTGCCAGCAGCTCCACAGACAGTTTAAGCAATCAGCCCCAGCATTTT.

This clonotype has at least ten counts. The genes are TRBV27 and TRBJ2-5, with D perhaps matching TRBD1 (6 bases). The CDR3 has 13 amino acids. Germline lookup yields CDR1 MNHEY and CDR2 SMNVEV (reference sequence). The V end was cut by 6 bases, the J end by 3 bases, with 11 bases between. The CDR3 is CASRRTDEETQYF. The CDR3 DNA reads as TGTGCCAGCAGGAGGACAGACGAAGAGACCCAGTACTTC.

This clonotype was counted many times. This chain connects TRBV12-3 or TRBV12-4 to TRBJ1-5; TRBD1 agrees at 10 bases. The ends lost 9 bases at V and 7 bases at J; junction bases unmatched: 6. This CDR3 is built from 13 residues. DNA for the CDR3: TGTGCCAGTACGACAGGGGGCGGGCAGCCCCAGCATTTT. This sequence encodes CASTTGGGQPQHF.

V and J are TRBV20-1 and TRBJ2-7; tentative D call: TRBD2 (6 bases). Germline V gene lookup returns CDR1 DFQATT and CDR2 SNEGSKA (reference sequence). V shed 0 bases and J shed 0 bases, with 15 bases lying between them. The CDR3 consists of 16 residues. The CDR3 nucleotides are TGCAGTGCTAGAGATTTCAGCGGAGGGAGCTCCTACGAGCAGTACTTC. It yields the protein CSARDFSGGSSYEQYF.

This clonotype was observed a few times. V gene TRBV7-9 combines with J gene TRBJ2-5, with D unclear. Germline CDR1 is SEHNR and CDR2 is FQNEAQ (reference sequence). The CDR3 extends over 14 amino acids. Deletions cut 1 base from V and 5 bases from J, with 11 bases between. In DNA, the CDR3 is TGTGCCAGCAGCTTAGGAGAGATTCGGGAGACCCAGTACTTC. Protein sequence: CASSLGEIRETQYF.

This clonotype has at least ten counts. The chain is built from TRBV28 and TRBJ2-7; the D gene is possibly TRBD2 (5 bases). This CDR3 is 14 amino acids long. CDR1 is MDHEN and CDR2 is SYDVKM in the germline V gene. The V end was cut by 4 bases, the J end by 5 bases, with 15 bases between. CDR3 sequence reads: CASSSPITGNEQYF. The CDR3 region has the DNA TGTGCCAGCAGTTCCCCGATTACGGGGAACGAGCAGTACTTC.

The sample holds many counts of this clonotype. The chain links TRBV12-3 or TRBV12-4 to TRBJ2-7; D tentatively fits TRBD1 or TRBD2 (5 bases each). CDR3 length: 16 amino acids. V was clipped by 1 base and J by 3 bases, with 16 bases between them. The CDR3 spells CASSLEGPGLGYEQYF. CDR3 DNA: TGTGCCAGCAGTTTAGAGGGACCGGGCTTGGGCTACGAGCAGTACTTC.

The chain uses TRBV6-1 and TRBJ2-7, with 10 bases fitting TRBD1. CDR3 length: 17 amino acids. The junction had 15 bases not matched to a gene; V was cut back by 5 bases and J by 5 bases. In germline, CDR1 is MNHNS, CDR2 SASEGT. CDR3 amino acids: CASSTGGRQGASHEQYF. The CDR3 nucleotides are TGTGCCAGCAGTACGGGCGGGAGACAGGGGGCTTCGCACGAGCAGTACTTC.

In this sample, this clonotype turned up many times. As DNA, the CDR3 is TGTGCCAGCAGTGCAGACAGGGCGGAAAAACTGTTTTTT. It yields the protein CASSADRAEKLFF. The chain joins TRBV2 to TRBJ1-4, with 7 positions matching TRBD1. Trimming cost V 4 bases and J 8 bases; bases outside gene matches: 4. The CDR3 has 13 amino acids. From germline, CDR1 is SNHLY and CDR2 FYNNEI.

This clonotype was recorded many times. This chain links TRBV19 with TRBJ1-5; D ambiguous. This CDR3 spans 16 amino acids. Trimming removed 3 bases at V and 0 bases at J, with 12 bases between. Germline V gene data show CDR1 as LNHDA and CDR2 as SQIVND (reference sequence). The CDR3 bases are TGTGCCAGTAGTATTACGAACCGAGATAGCAATCAGCCCCAGCATTTT. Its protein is CASSITNRDSNQPQHF.

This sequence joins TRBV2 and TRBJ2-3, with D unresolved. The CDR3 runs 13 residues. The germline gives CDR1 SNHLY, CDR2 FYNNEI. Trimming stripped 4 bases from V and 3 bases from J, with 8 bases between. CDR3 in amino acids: CASSGVITDTQYF. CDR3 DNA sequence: TGTGCCAGCAGTGGCGTAATAACAGATACGCAGTATTTT.

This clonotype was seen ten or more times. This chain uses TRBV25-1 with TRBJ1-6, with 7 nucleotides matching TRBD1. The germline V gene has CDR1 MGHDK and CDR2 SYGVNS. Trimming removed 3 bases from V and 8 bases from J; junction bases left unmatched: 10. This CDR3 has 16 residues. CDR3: CASSDRDSLSDSPLHF. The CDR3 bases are TGTGCCAGCAGTGACCGGGACAGCTTGAGCGATTCACCCCTCCACTTT. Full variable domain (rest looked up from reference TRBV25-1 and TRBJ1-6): EADIYQTPRYLVIGTGKKITLECSQTMGHDKMYWYQQDPGMELHLIHYSYGVNSTEKGDLSSESTVSRIRTEHFPLTLESARPSHTSQYLCASSDRDSLSDSPLHFGNGTRLTVT.

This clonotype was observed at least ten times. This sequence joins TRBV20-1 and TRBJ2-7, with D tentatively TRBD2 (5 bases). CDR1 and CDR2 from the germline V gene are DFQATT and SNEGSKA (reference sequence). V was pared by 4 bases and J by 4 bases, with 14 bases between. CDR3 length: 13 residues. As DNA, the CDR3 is TGCAGTGCTACCCCAGTAAGGAGGTACGAGCAGTACTTC. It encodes CSATPVRRYEQYF.

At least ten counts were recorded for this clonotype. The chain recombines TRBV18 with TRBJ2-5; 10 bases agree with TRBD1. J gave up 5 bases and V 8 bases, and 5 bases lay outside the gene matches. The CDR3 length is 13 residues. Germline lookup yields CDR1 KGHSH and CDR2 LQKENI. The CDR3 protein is CASSPGQGETQYF. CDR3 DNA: TGTGCCAGCAGCCCGGGACAGGGGGAGACCCAGTACTTC.

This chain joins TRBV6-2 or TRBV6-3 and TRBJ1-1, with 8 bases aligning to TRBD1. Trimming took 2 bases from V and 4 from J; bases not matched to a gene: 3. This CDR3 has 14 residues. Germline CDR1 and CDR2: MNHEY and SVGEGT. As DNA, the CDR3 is TGTGCCAGCAGTTACGGACAGGGAATCACTGAAGCTTTCTTT. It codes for CASSYGQGITEAFF.

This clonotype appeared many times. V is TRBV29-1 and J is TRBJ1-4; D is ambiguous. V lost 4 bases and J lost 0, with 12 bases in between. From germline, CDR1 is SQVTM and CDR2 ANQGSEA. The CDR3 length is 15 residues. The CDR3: CSVAGGISTNEKLFF. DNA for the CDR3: TGCAGCGTTGCGGGTGGGATTTCAACTAATGAAAAACTGTTTTTT.

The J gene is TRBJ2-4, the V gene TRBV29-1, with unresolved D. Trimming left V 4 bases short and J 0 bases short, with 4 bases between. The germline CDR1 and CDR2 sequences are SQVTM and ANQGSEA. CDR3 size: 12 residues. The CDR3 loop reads CSVVKAKNIQYF. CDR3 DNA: TGCAGCGTTGTCAAAGCCAAAAACATTCAGTACTTC.

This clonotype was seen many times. This CDR3 is CSASKGISYEQYF. CDR3 DNA sequence: TGCAGTGCTAGCAAGGGGATATCCTACGAGCAGTACTTC. The chain recombines TRBV20-1 with TRBJ2-7, with a possible D match to TRBD1 (5 bases). V gave up 3 bases and J gave up 1 base, with 10 bases separating them. Germline values: CDR1 DFQATT, CDR2 SNEGSKA (reference sequence). The CDR3 loop spans 13 amino acids.

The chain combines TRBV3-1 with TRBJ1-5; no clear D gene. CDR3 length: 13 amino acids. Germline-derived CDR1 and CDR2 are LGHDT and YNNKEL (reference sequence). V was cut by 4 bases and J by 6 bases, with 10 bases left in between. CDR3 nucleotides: TGTGCCAGCAGCCCGACTCGCCCTCAGCCCCAGCATTTT. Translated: CASSPTRPQPQHF.

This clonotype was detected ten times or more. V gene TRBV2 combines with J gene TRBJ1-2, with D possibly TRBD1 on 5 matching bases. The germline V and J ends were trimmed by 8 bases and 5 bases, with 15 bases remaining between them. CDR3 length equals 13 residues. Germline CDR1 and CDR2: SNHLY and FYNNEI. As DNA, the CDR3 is TGTGCCAGCCGGACCCCGGGGGATTATGGCTACACCTTC. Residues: CASRTPGDYGYTF.

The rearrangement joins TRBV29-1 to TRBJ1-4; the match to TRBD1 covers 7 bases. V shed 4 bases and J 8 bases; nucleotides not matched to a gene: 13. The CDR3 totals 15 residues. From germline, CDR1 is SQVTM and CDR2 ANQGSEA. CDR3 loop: CSVVGDSRAPEKLFF. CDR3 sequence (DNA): TGCAGCGTTGTCGGGGACAGCCGGGCGCCGGAAAAACTGTTTTTT. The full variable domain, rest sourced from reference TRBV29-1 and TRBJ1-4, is SAVISQKPSRDICQRGTSLTIQCQVDSQVTMMFWYRQQPGQSLTLIATANQGSEATYESGFVIDKFPISRPNLTFSTLTVSNMSPEDSSIYLCSVVGDSRAPEKLFFGSGTQLSVL.

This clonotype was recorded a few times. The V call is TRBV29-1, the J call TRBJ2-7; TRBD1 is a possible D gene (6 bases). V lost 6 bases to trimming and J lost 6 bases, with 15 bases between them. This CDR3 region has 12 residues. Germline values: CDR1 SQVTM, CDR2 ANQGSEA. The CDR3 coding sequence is TGCAGCGTAAAAGCAGGGGTCAGCGAGCAGTACTTC. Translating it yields CSVKAGVSEQYF.

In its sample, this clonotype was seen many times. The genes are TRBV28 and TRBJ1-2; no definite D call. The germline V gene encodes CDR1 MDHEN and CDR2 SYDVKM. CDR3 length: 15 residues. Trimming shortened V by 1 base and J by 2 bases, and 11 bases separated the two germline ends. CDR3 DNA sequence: TGTGCCAGCAGTTTATCTTACGGATGGAACTATGGCTACACCTTC. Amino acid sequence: CASSLSYGWNYGYTF.